These 9 T cell receptor beta chains originate from one sample sequenced in a study of T cells after yellow fever vaccination. TCRdb independently ran MiXCR on the 5' RACE reads; one entry per CDR3 protein. The table has 300,000 to 400,000 distinct CDR3 sequences, 7% to 10% seen once. The starting material was PBMCs, obtained 35 to 50 days after the first yellow fever vaccination. Source of these receptors: a young man who received the YFV17D yellow fever vaccine.

This chain connects TRBV4-1 to TRBJ2-7; 9 nucleotides match TRBD2. Germline V gene sequence: CDR1 MGHRA, CDR2 YSYEKL. The V and J ends lost 5 bases and 3 bases, in that order; junction bases with no gene match: 8. The CDR3 runs 15 residues. CDR3 nucleotides: TGCGCCAGCAGCTTAGGACAGCGGGGGGTCTACGAGCAGTACTTC. As protein: CASSLGQRGVYEQYF.

This clonotype has only a few counts. J is TRBJ2-2 and V is TRBV5-5; 8 bases are a match to TRBD2. V was pared by 0 bases and J by 2 bases, with 9 bases of the junction left unmatched. This CDR3 has 18 amino acids. Germline assignment: CDR1 SGHKS and CDR2 YYEKEE (reference sequence). DNA of the CDR3: TGTGCCAGCAGCTTGGAGGGCTGGGGACTAGGAAACACCGGGGAGCTGTTTTTT. Translated, it gives CASSLEGWGLGNTGELFF.

The chain has TRBV12-3 or TRBV12-4 and TRBJ2-3, with 13 bases aligning to TRBD2. J was trimmed by 4 bases and V by 1 base; bases with no gene match: 2. This CDR3 spans 16 amino acids. The CDR3 protein is CASSLGTSGGPDTQYF. The CDR3 coding sequence is TGTGCCAGCAGTTTAGGGACTAGCGGGGGACCAGATACGCAGTATTTT.

V usage is TRBV14 and J usage is TRBJ2-1; the D gene could be TRBD1 or TRBD2 (5 bases each). Trimming cost V 2 bases and J 6 bases, with 14 bases left between them. The germline V gene encodes CDR1 SGHDN and CDR2 FVKESK. The length of the CDR3 is 15 residues. The CDR3 sequence: CASSQPGTALNEQFF. The CDR3, as DNA: TGTGCCAGCAGCCAACCGGGGACCGCGCTCAATGAGCAGTTCTTC.

The rearrangement joins TRBV6-1 to TRBJ2-4; TRBD2 might be the D (6 bases). V lost 6 bases and J lost 7, with 16 bases in between. The CDR3 length is 14 residues. Germline V gene sequence: CDR1 MNHNS, CDR2 SASEGT. CDR3 nucleotide sequence: TGTGCCAGCAGAGAACCCGGGAGAGGGAACATTCAGTACTTC. Translating gives CASREPGRGNIQYF.

This rearrangement joins TRBV7-9 to TRBJ1-2; D possibly corresponds to TRBD1 (5 bases). The germline V gene has CDR1 SEHNR and CDR2 FQNEAQ (reference sequence). The V and J ends lost 7 bases and 5 bases respectively, with 20 bases between them. The length of the CDR3 is 15 residues. The CDR3 region is CASTIPAGFGYGYTF. The CDR3, as DNA: TGTGCCAGCACCATTCCTGCAGGGTTCGGATATGGCTACACCTTC.

V and J are TRBV5-1 and TRBJ2-7; possibly TRBD2 for D (5 bases). Germline CDR1 SGHRS, CDR2 YFSETQ. V lost 0 bases, J lost 6 bases, and 10 bases lay in between. The CDR3 runs 13 residues. The CDR3 loop reads CASSLDEGGEQYF. The CDR3 nucleotides are TGCGCCAGCAGCTTGGACGAGGGCGGCGAGCAGTACTTC. The whole variable domain, remainder taken from reference TRBV5-1 and TRBJ2-7, is KAGVTQTPRYLIKTRGQQVTLSCSPISGHRSVSWYQQTPGQGLQFLFEYFSETQRNKGNFPGRFSGRQFSNSRSEMNVSTLELGDSALYLCASSLDEGGEQYFGPGTRLTVT.

This chain uses TRBV28 with TRBJ2-4; 10 nucleotides agree with TRBD2. The CDR3 extends over 16 amino acids. Trimming at V came to 3 bases and at J to 7 bases, leaving 9 bases not matched to a gene. The germline CDR1 and CDR2 sequences are MDHEN and SYDVKM. The CDR3 sequence is CASSLELAGEENIQYF. The DNA of the CDR3 is TGTGCCAGCAGTTTGGAGCTAGCGGGGGAGGAGAACATTCAGTACTTC.

In this sample, this clonotype turned up a few times. J is TRBJ1-5 and V is TRBV12-3 or TRBV12-4; TRBD1 is a possible D gene (6 bases). V was pared by 6 bases and J by 0 bases, with 12 bases between. The CDR3 extends over 15 amino acids. CDR3 protein: CASSRQGNSNQPQHF. CDR3 in DNA: TGTGCCAGCAGCCGTCAGGGGAATAGCAATCAGCCCCAGCATTTT.